The 13 T cell receptor beta chains in this list originate from one sample, sequenced in a study of CD8+CD57+ T cells in acquired aplastic anemia (dated by TCRdb to 2017 to 2018). The reads were generated on an Illumina HiSeq 2000. Genomic DNA served as template for TCR beta VDJ combination and CDR3 sequence profiling. TCRdb trimmed public reads at Q25 via fastp, called clones via MiXCR and kept in-frame beta chains. Rows with a matching CDR3 protein are joined into one entry that keeps the most common DNA and genes. In this sample the table shows about 470,000 distinct CDR3 sequences, less than 35% of which occur a single time. Jointly, the top ten make up roughly 0.8% of the sample. Flow cytometry had shown CD8+CD57+ cell expansion in the patients selected for sequencing. Material for sequencing was sorted CD4+, CD8+, or CD8+CD57+ T cells (not recorded which) from PBMCs. The receptors come from a human donor with aplastic anemia.

This clonotype was counted a single time. A much larger clone lies one base from this, so it may be a read error. This chain connects TRBV12-3 or TRBV12-4 to TRBJ1-2, with a tentative D call TRBD1 (5 bases). V was trimmed by 8 bases and J by 4 bases, leaving 17 bases between them. The CDR3 contains 14 residues. The CDR3 DNA sequence: TGTGCCAGCGTGGGACGTTCCCCTAGCTATGGCTACACCTTC. As protein: CASVGRSPSYGYTF.

This clonotype was found a few times. The V gene is TRBV4-1, the J gene TRBJ1-3; D perhaps matches TRBD1 (5 bases). The CDR3 covers 17 residues. Germline CDR1 MGHRA, CDR2 YSYEKL. V dropped 2 bases and J dropped 3 bases, with 17 bases sitting between them. CDR3 DNA: TGCGCCAGCAGCCAACCGGCCGGGACGGATTATGGAAACACCATATATTTT. Translation gives CASSQPAGTDYGNTIYF.

This clonotype appeared once. This may be a read error, as it is one base from a much larger clone. V and J are TRBV14 and TRBJ1-6, with a tentative D call TRBD1 (5 bases). This CDR3 region has 13 residues. Germline V gene sequence: CDR1 SGHDN, CDR2 FVKESK. The CDR3 loop is CTSSHPQGNHLHF. CDR3 sequence (DNA): TGTACCAGCAGCCACCCCCAGGGTAACCACCTCCACTTT.

Many counts were recorded for this clonotype. V and J are TRBV29-1 and TRBJ2-7; D gene ambiguous. Germline values: CDR1 SQVTM, CDR2 ANQGSEA. Trimming took off 6 bases at V and 0 bases at J, with 15 bases between the two ends. The CDR3 contains 14 residues. CDR3 residues: CSVQRTQSSYEQYF. The CDR3 DNA is TGCAGCGTACAGAGGACGCAGAGCTCCTACGAGCAGTACTTC.

V usage is TRBV30 and J usage is TRBJ2-7; no definite D call. The V gene's germline CDR1 is GTSNPN and CDR2 SVGIG (reference sequence). The CDR3 runs 11 residues. V lost 5 bases and J 4 bases, leaving 9 bases between the germline ends. CDR3 in DNA: TGTGCCTGGGCAGTGGAGTACGAGCAGTACTTC. Amino acid sequence: CAWAVEYEQYF.

This clonotype was found many times. The rearrangement links TRBV7-2 to TRBJ2-1; D is unresolved. This CDR3 is 11 amino acids long. Trimming stripped 5 bases from V and 7 bases from J, with 6 bases between. CDR1 and CDR2 from the germline V gene are SGHTA and FQGNSA. The CDR3 here is CASSPQNEQFF. The CDR3 bases are TGTGCCAGCAGCCCCCAGAATGAGCAGTTCTTC.

With respect to this clonotype: A much larger clone lies a single base off, so this may be a read error. V usage is TRBV2 and J usage is TRBJ1-1; 7 nucleotides align to TRBD1. This CDR3 spans 14 amino acids. Germline V lookup: CDR1 SNHLY, CDR2 FYNNEI. The CDR3 bases are TGTGCCAGCACCTACAGGGGACTGAACACTGAAGCTTCCTTT. Amino acids: CASTYRGLNTEASF.

The chain has TRBV5-1 and TRBJ2-5; no reliable D call. V was trimmed by 4 bases and J by 3 bases, leaving 7 bases between them. The CDR3 consists of 12 residues. The germline V gene encodes CDR1 SGHRS and CDR2 YFSETQ. CDR3 sequence: CASSLNKETQYF. The CDR3 nucleotides are TGCGCCAGCAGCCTAAATAAAGAGACCCAGTACTTC. Together with reference TRBV5-1 and TRBJ2-5, the CDR3 gives the full variable domain: KAGVTQTPRYLIKTRGQQVTLSCSPISGHRSVSWYQQTPGQGLQFLFEYFSETQRNKGNFPGRFSGRQFSNSRSEMNVSTLELGDSALYLCASSLNKETQYFGPGTRLLVL.

This clonotype was counted between two and nine times. The chain has TRBV27 and TRBJ2-7; the D call may be TRBD1 or TRBD2 (5 bases each). Germline assignment: CDR1 MNHEY and CDR2 SMNVEV (reference sequence). This CDR3 spans 13 amino acids. V was trimmed by 10 bases and J by 5 bases, leaving 18 bases between them. In DNA form, the CDR3 reads TGTGCCACCCGAGGGGCAGCACGGAACGAGCAGTACTTC. Translated, it gives CATRGAARNEQYF.

This clonotype was counted at least ten times. The gene calls are TRBV7-2 and TRBJ1-3; a weak D match, TRBD1 (6 bases). Germline V lookup: CDR1 SGHTA, CDR2 FQGNSA. The CDR3 is 13 residues long. V lost 3 bases to trimming and J lost 8 bases, with 11 bases between them. CDR3 residues: CASSFTGTDTIYF. DNA for the CDR3: TGTGCCAGCAGCTTTACAGGGACGGACACCATATATTTT.

The chain links TRBV9 to TRBJ1-6; TRBD1 matches 8 bases. Germline lookup yields CDR1 SGDLS and CDR2 YYNGEE. The CDR3 contains 16 residues. V dropped 7 bases and J dropped 6; count of bases not matched to a gene: 12. The CDR3 here is CASSPIQGDVNSPLHF. CDR3 DNA sequence: TGTGCCAGCTCACCAATACAGGGGGATGTTAATTCACCCCTCCACTTT.

Details on this clonotype: Given a much more abundant clone one base away, this may be a read error. This sequence joins TRBV7-8 and TRBJ2-7, with 9 bases matching TRBD1. Germline V lookup: CDR1 SGHVS, CDR2 FQNEAQ. CDR3 length equals 15 residues. DNA for the CDR3: TGTGCCAGCAGCCAGGGACAGGGAAACTCCTACGAGCAGCACTTC. Protein sequence: CASSQGQGNSYEQHF.

The DNA for the CDR3 is TGCAGCGTTGTTGGGACAGAACCCTATGGCTACACCTTC. Its translation is CSVVGTEPYGYTF. This rearrangement joins TRBV29-1 to TRBJ1-2; 7 bases are a match to TRBD1. Per the germline V gene, CDR1 is SQVTM and CDR2 is ANQGSEA. The CDR3 loop spans 13 amino acids. The V segment lost 4 bases and the J segment 4 bases; nucleotides outside the gene matches: 6.